This TCR beta chain was captured by sequencing in a study of cytomegalovirus exposure and HLA in healthy donors. Findings of the study overall: On later analysis, the bulk of CMV-associated TCR beta chains appeared to be HLA-restricted. With later analysis, a missense DCLRE1C variant became linked to TCR beta V- and J-gene trimming.

In germline, CDR1 is SGHRS, CDR2 YFSETQ. The CDR3 has 15 amino acids. Trimming cost V 0 bases and J 2 bases, with 12 bases left between them. This clone was seen just once. The antigen remains unidentified. PCR amplification relied on 60 Vbeta primers (plus 13 Jbeta primers). Clones were read by immunoSEQ multiplex PCR, and TCRdb kept only the in-frame ones, dropping some. The sample yields about 130,000 clones, around four fifths seen once. The sample was PBMCs. The source is a boy aged 5-17 years in good health and CMV-seronegative. The chain couples TRBV5-1 to TRBJ2-7; possibly TRBD1 for D (5 bases). The CDR3 reads CASSLGQGGAYEQYF. Written as DNA, the CDR3 is TGCGCCAGCAGCTTGGGCCAGGGTGGGGCCTACGAGCAGTACTTC.